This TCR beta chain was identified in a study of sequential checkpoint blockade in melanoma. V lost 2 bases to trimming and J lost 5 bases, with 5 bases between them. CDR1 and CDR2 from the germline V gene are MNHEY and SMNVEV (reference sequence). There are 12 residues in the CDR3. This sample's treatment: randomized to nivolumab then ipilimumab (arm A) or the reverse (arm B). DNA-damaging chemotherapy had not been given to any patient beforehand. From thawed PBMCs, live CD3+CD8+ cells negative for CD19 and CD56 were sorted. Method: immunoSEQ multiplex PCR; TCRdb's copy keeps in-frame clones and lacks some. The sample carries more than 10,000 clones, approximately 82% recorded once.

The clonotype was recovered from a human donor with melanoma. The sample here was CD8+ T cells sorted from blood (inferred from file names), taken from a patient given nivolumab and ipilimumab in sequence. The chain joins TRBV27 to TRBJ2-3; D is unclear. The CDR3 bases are TGTGCCAGCAGTTTAACGGGAGATACGCAGTATTTT. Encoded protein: CASSLTGDTQYF.